This T cell receptor beta chain was captured in a study of Tregs in tolerant kidney transplant recipients. Broader study findings: The small number of patients limits these findings pending further validation. Some patients' samples used different primers over time, so nucleotide sequences weren't comparable.

A word on this clone: What it binds is not known.

Produced via immunoSEQ multiplex PCR; TCRdb's table is partial and in-frame only. The sample shows roughly 80,000 clones, approximately 90% of them seen only once. Unstimulated regulatory T cells (CD4+CD25+CD127-), CD4+CD25- non-regulatory cells, CD4 and CD8 cells were FACS-sorted from thawed PBMCs. This sample comprised Tregs from blood, obtained before the transplant. The origin of this receptor is a human donor who received a combined kidney and bone marrow transplant.

This CDR3 reads CASRASIYEQYF. The CDR3 DNA reads as TGTGCCAGCAGGGCTAGCATCTACGAGCAGTACTTC. This chain links TRBV28 with TRBJ2-7; possibly TRBD2 for D (5 bases). The V gene's germline CDR1 is MDHEN and CDR2 SYDVKM. This CDR3 comprises 12 residues. V dropped 6 bases and J dropped 3 bases, with 9 bases sitting between them. Together with reference TRBV28 and TRBJ2-7, the CDR3 gives the full variable domain: DVKVTQSSRYLVKRTGEKVFLECVQDMDHENMFWYRQDPGLGLRLIYFSYDVKMKEKGDIPEGYSVSREKKERFSLILESASTNQTSMYLCASRASIYEQYFGPGTRLTVT.